This section outlines one T cell receptor (beta chain) sequence together with its context. What it binds is unknown. Generated by immunoSEQ multiplex PCR, the TCRdb table keeps only in-frame clones and is missing some. The sample includes over 1.4 million clones, around 97% of them seen just once. From germline, CDR1 is SGHRS and CDR2 YFSETQ. V lost 0 bases, J lost 7 bases, and 9 bases stayed unmatched. The CDR3 runs 17 residues. The split of CD4+ cells yielded CD45RA+ naive and CD45RA-negative memory subsets. This sample is drawn from a study of shared clonotypes between healthy human individuals. General study findings and limits: Rarefaction revealed incomplete sorted-subset sequencing despite large depth. Deeper or shallower sequencing was expected to change how clonotypes are shared among donors.

This TCR was sampled from a young man in good health. Sequencing was carried out using naive CD4+ T cells sorted from blood. The subset is: CD45RA+ positively selected. V gene TRBV5-1 combines with J gene TRBJ2-3, with 12 bases that match TRBD2. CDR3 sequence: CASSLDPLAGGSNTQYF. The CDR3, as DNA: TGCGCCAGCAGCTTGGACCCCCTAGCGGGAGGGTCGAATACGCAGTATTTT.